This T cell receptor beta chain was identified in a study of identical twins (dated by TCRdb to the mid-2010s). Background for the entire study: To test whether fetal clonotypes persist, this study deep-sequenced TCR alpha and beta repertoires from monozygotic twins, from unrelated adults of various ages, and from cord blood. Replicate twin experiments were performed at different times using different library preparation protocols to rule out contamination. Here is what the overall study found, with its caveats: Excess twin sharing in beta out-of-frame sequences was weaker because fewer shared sequences lowered the signal-to-noise ratio. Invariant T cells such as MAIT and iNKT could partly confound zero-insertion analyses, though diverse VJ usage argued against this for most clonotypes. Fewer insertions were carried by abundant cord blood beta clonotypes; a weaker similar trend was observed in young adult naive repertoires, while no such trend was observed in memory repertoires. Conclusions relied on cross-sectional statistical analysis, since the same donors could not be followed over many years. Compared with coincidental sharing between unrelated individuals, out-of-frame TCR alpha sequences shared between twins showed an excess of sequences with low generation probability. Out-of-frame TCR alpha sharing in monozygotic twins was systematically underestimated by recombination models, whereas sharing between unrelated individuals was in agreement with the recombination models.

Every donor in the study was a healthy Caucasian. The twin cohort comprised three pairs of female monozygotic twins, all aged roughly 18 to 30 years. Positive isolation kits from Invitrogen were used to isolate the CD4+ and CD8+ T cell populations. About this clonotype: It has no known antigen specificity. No much larger clone is present one base from it, and per-base qualities are unavailable.

Including the terminal cysteine and phenylalanine, the CDR3 comprises 16 residues. Of the read, only the CDR3 DNA is kept; its 48 bases are in frame from base 1. V has 0 bases trimmed and J has 4 bases trimmed; junction bases matching no gene number 6. The CDR1 and CDR2 encoded by the germline V gene are ENHRY and SYGVKD. The library was obtained by 5' RACE. The sequencer listed for this sample is Illumina HiSeq 2000. Template switching introduced a universal primer binding site; the final cDNA contained a unique molecular identifier, enabling accurate counting of TCR cDNA molecules. First-strand cDNA for TCR alpha and beta chains was synthesized from specific primers in the conserved constant-segment region. To control for contamination, every cDNA library carried two barcodes: a SMART-Mk sample barcode plus Illumina barcodes. TruSeq adapter sequences, together with Illumina sample barcodes, were added in two successive PCR steps. Sequencing of the TCR alpha and beta cDNA libraries was done on the Illumina HiSeq platform using custom primers. The study's own analysis went as follows. Unique molecular identifiers were extracted from raw reads with MiGEC, and CDR3 positions were determined with MiXCR. For each individual, recombination models were inferred using an EM algorithm with the repgenHMM and IGoR tools. Shared clonotypes were analyzed with the tcR package in R, and sharing was normalized by the product of cloneset sizes. To study raw recombination without the effects of thymic and clonal selection, out-of-frame nonproductive sequences were analyzed. The public reads were reanalyzed by TCRdb: fastp trimming at Q25, MiXCR alignment, in-frame beta chains only. CDR3 protein duplicates are merged, each entry listing the most common genes and DNA. The V and J calls and clone size come from TCRdb's table, not from the authors' own analysis. Within this sample are some 440,000 distinct CDR3 sequences, with less than 25% of them counted one time only. The top ten constitute over 2.5% of the sample.

These data also formed part of another study, on T cells expressing NK-cell markers. The second study's authors report: In sorted CD3+CD56+NKG2C+, CD3+CD56+NKG2C- and CD3+CD56-NKG2C+ T-cell subsets from eight or nine donors, TCR beta-chain repertoires were profiled. Of the eight sequenced donors, seven were found to be HCMV-seropositive and one was found to be HCMV-seronegative. In several experiments an anti-gammadeltaTCR antibody was added to restrict sorting to alphabetaTCR-expressing T cells. For roughly six donors, the dominant CD3+CD56+NKG2C+ clonotypes were among the top 10 CD8+ clonotypes and accounted for about 1.0-8% of CD8+ T cells. Those dominant clonotypes were again the most abundant among CD3+CD56-NKG2C+ cells in several donors, at 28.3-60.1%. Whether the expanded NKG2C-expressing T cell clones were specific for HCMV antigens remained unclear. Randomly selected healthy volunteers, three men and five women, were used as the eight sequenced donors. A commercial ELISA kit detecting HCMV-specific IgG in serum was used to determine HCMV serostatus. Reads were demultiplexed and grouped by UMI with MIGEC, and clonotypes were assembled and quantified with MiTCR. To remove erroneous sequences, TCR cDNA sequences were retained only when supported by two or more reads. The tcR package was used for downstream repertoire analysis, and clonotypes were matched between fractions using CDR3 nucleotide sequence together with V segment. VDJmatch was used to annotate antigen specificity against VDJdb, with one amino acid substitution in CDR3 permitted.

The rearranged segments are TRBV10-3 and TRBJ2-1, with TRBD2 identical over 7 junction bases. Sequences were obtained from CD4+ T cells sorted from blood. The source is a young woman in good health. The DNA is TGTGCCATCAGTGAGTCAATGGCGGGGGATTACAATGAGCAGTTCTTC. The resulting protein is CAISESMAGDYNEQFF.